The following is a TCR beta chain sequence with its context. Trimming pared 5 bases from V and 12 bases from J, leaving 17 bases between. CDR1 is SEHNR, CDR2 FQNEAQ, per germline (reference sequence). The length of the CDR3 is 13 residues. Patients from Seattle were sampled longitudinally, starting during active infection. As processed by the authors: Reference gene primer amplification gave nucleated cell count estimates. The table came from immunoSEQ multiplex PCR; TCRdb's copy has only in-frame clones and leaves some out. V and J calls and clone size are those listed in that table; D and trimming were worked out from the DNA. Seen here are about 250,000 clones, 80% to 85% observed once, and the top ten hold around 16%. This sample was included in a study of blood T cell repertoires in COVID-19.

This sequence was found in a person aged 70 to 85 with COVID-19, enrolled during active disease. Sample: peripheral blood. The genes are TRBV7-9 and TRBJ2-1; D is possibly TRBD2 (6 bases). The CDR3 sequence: CASSTQAGHWQFF. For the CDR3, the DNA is TGTGCCAGCAGCACACAAGCGGGCCACTGGCAGTTCTTC.